This T cell receptor (beta chain) was sequenced for a study of T cell changes during pregnancy in multiple sclerosis. Trimming pared 2 bases from V and 4 bases from J, leaving 12 bases between. Germline V gene lookup returns CDR1 MDHEN and CDR2 SYDVKM. The CDR3 has 15 amino acids. TCRdb's table, derived via immunoSEQ multiplex PCR, lists solely in-frame clones and lacks some. The profile shows about 75,000 clones, about 90% of them singletons. The rearrangement links TRBV28 to TRBJ1-5; perhaps TRBD1 as D (6 bases). The receptor comes from a female donor with multiple sclerosis, enrolled in a pregnancy study. The sample in question was CD4+ T cells from peripheral blood mononuclear cells, obtained before pregnancy. CDR3 sequence reads: CASSLDNRDNQPQHF. CDR3 nucleotide sequence: TGTGCCAGCAGTTTAGATAACAGGGATAATCAGCCCCAGCATTTT. The full variable domain, with the rest looked up from reference TRBV28 and TRBJ1-5, is DVKVTQSSRYLVKRTGEKVFLECVQDMDHENMFWYRQDPGLGLRLIYFSYDVKMKEKGDIPEGYSVSREKKERFSLILESASTNQTSMYLCASSLDNRDNQPQHFGDGTRLSIL.